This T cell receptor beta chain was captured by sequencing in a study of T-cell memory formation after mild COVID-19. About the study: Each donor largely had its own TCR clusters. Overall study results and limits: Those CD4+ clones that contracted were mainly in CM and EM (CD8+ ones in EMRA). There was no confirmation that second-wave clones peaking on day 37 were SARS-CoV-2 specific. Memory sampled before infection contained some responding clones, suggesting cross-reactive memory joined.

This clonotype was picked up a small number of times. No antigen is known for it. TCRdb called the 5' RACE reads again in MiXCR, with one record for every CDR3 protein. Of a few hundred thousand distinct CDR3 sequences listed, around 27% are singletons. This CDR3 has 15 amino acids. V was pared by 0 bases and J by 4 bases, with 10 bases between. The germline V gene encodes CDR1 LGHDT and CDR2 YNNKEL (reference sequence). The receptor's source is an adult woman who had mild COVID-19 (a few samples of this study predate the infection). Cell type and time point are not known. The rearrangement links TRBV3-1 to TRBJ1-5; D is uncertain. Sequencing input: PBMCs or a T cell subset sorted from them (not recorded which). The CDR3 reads CASSQDWAANQPQHF. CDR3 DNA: TGTGCCAGCAGCCAAGATTGGGCAGCAAATCAGCCCCAGCATTTT.